This TCR beta chain was retrieved from a study of OX40 agonist ivuxolimab in advanced cancers. Sequencing was performed with immunoSEQ multiplex PCR; in TCRdb, only in-frame clones are kept and a portion is missing. Of under 80,000 clones listed, around nine tenths are singletons. The sequencing here drew on CD4+ or CD8+ T cells sorted from blood, taken in a trial of the OX40 agonist ivuxolimab. This clonotype was obtained from an adult with an advanced solid tumor such as melanoma, head and neck, liver or kidney cancer.

The CDR3 is CASSHDGGNGYTF. CDR3 sequence (DNA): TGCGCCAGCAGCCACGACGGGGGGAATGGCTACACCTTC. The V call is TRBV5-1, the J call TRBJ1-2; the D gene is possibly TRBD1 (5 bases). Trimming stripped 4 bases from V and 6 bases from J, with 13 bases between. Germline CDR1 and CDR2: SGHRS and YFSETQ. The CDR3 is 13 residues long.